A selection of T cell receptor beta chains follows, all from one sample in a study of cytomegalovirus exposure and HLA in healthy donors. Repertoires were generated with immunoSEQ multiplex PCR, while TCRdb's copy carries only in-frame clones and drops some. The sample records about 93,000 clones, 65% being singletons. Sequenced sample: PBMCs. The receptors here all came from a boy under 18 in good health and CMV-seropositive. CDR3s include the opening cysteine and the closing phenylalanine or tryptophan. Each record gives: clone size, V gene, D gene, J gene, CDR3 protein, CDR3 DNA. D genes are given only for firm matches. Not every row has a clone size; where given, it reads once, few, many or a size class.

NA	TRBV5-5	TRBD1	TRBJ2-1	CASSFSRDRNYNEQFF	TGTGCCAGCAGCTTTTCCCGGGACAGGAACTACAATGAGCAGTTCTTC
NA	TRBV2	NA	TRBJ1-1	CASSFEANTEAFF	TGTGCCAGCAGCTTCGAAGCGAACACTGAAGCTTTCTTT
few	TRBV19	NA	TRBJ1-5	CASSIDVGGKMNQPQHF	TGTGCCAGTAGTATAGATGTTGGAGGAAAGATGAATCAGCCCCAGCATTTT
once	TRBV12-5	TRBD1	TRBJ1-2	CASGQTGDYGYTF	TGTGCTAGTGGCCAAACAGGGGACTATGGCTACACCTTC
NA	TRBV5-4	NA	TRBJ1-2	CASSSDGNRENNYGYTF	TGTGCCAGCAGCTCTGATGGAAACAGGGAGAATAACTATGGCTACACCTTC
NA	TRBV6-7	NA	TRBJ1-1	CASSYMGAINTEAFF	TGTGCCAGCAGTTACATGGGGGCAATTAACACTGAAGCTTTCTTT
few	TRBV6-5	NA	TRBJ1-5	CASRPYYSNQPQHF	TGTGCCAGCAGACCCTATTATAGCAATCAGCCCCAGCATTTT
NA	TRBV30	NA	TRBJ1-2	CAWSVSGTSLVHTF	TGTGCCTGGAGTGTTTCCGGGACTAGTCTAGTCCACACCTTC
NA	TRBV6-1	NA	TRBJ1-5	CASSVGRDQPQHF	TGTGCCAGCAGTGTGGGCAGGGATCAGCCCCAGCATTTT
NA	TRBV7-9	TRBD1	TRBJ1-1	CASSMGQGRGTEAFF	TGTGCCAGCAGCATGGGACAGGGCCGGGGGACTGAAGCTTTCTTT
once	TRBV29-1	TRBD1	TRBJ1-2	CSVSGQGVGYGYTF	TGCAGCGTTTCCGGACAGGGGGTGGGATATGGCTACACCTTC
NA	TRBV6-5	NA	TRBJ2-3	CASSRGGRVTDTQYF	TGTGCCAGCAGTAGGGGCGGACGGGTCACAGATACGCAGTATTTT
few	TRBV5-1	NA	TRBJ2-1	CASSLAPAGVNEQFF	TGCGCCAGCAGCTTGGCCCCCGCAGGGGTGAATGAGCAGTTCTTC
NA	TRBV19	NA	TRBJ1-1	CASSISLVSGNTEAFF	TGTGCCAGTAGTATCTCCCTCGTATCCGGGAACACTGAAGCTTTCTTT
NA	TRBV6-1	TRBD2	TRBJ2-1	CASSEAGGDYNEQFF	TGTGCCAGCAGTGAAGCGGGAGGGGATTACAATGAGCAGTTCTTC
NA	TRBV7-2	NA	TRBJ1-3	CASSLDSSRTGNTIYF	TGTGCCAGCAGCTTGGACAGCTCGAGGACTGGAAACACCATATATTTT
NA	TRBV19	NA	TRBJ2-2	CASSIPAGTGELFF	TGTGCCAGTAGTATACCTGCGGGCACCGGGGAGCTGTTTTTT
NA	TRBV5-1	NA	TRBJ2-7	CASSLDRSSGEQYF	TGCGCCAGCAGCTTGGATAGATCCTCGGGCGAGCAGTACTTC
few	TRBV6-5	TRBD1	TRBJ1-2	CASSNDRGRGYTF	TGTGCCAGCAGTAACGACAGGGGACGAGGCTACACCTTC
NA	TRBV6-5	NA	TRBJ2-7	CASSYGRTEAYEQYF	TGTGCCAGCAGTTACGGGAGGACGGAGGCCTACGAGCAGTACTTC
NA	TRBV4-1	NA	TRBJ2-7	CASSQGPRDEQYF	TGCGCCAGCAGCCAAGGCCCGAGGGACGAGCAGTACTTC
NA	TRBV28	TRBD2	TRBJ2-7	CASSLPSGATYEQYF	TGTGCCAGCAGTTTACCCAGCGGGGCTACCTACGAGCAGTACTTC
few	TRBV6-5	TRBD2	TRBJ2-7	CASSLAVSYEQYF	TGTGCCAGCAGTCTAGCGGTCTCCTACGAGCAGTACTTC
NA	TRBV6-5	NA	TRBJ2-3	CASSYSGMSRDTQYF	TGTGCCAGCAGTTACTCCGGGATGAGCCGAGATACGCAGTATTTT
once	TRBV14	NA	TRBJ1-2	CASSQVSNYGYTF	TGTGCCAGCAGCCAAGTCTCTAACTATGGCTACACCTTC
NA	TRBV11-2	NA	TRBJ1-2	CASSLGGRTGYTF	TGTGCCAGCAGCTTAGGTGGCAGGACAGGCTACACCTTC
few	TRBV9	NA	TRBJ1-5	CASSVEGLDQPQHF	TGTGCCAGCAGCGTAGAGGGGCTCGATCAGCCCCAGCATTTT
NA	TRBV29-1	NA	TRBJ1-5	CSVGDFNQPQHF	TGCAGCGTGGGGGACTTCAATCAGCCCCAGCATTTT
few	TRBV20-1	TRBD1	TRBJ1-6	CSATTRQGLFF	TGCAGTGCTACTACCCGACAGGGACTCTTCTTT
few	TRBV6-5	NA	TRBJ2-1	CASSSGRSGLNEQFF	TGTGCCAGCAGTTCCGGTCGTAGTGGACTTAATGAGCAGTTCTTC
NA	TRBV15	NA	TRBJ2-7	CATSTNLGPSSYEQYF	TGTGCCACCAGCACAAATCTGGGGCCGAGCTCCTACGAGCAGTACTTC
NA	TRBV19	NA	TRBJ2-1	CASSLNSYNEQFF	TGTGCCAGTAGTCTAAACTCTTACAATGAGCAGTTCTTC
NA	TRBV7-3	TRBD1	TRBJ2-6	CASSRDRINSGANVLTF	TGTGCCAGCAGCCGGGACAGAATCAACTCTGGGGCCAACGTCCTGACTTTC
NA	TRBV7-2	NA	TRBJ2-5	CASSLGNPGTKETQYF	TGTGCCAGCAGCTTGGGCAATCCAGGGACAAAAGAGACCCAGTACTTC
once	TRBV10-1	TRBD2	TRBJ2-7	CAIPGEREEYEQYF	TGCGCCATCCCAGGGGAGCGGGAGGAATACGAGCAGTACTTC
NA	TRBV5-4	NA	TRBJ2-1	CASSLGLSGSNEQFF	TGTGCCAGCAGCCTAGGGTTGTCGGGATCCAATGAGCAGTTCTTC
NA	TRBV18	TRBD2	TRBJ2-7	CASSPDGGAWEQYF	TGTGCCAGCTCACCAGACGGGGGGGCCTGGGAGCAGTACTTC
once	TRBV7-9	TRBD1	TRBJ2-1	CASSFNRQGGHEQFF	TGTGCCAGCAGCTTTAACCGACAGGGTGGACATGAGCAGTTCTTC
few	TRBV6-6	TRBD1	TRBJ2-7	CASNPGQSTYEQYF	TGTGCCAGCAATCCGGGACAGTCAACCTACGAGCAGTACTTC
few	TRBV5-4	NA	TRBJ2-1	CASSPGTNHNEQFF	TGTGCCAGCAGCCCCGGGACAAACCACAATGAGCAGTTCTTC
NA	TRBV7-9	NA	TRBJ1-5	CASSLAVGPARNQPQHF	TGTGCCAGCAGCTTAGCGGTTGGGCCTGCGCGCAATCAGCCCCAGCATTTT
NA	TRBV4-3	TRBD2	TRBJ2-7	CASSYRTSGAYEQYF	TGCGCCAGCAGCTATAGGACTAGCGGCGCCTACGAGCAGTACTTC
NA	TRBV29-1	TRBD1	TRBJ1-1	CSVGAGTALNTEAFF	TGCAGCGTTGGAGCAGGGACAGCTTTAAACACTGAAGCTTTCTTT
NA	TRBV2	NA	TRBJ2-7	CASSDMSREQYF	TGTGCCAGCAGTGATATGTCGCGAGAGCAGTACTTC
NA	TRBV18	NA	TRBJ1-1	CASSATGTGTEAFF	TGTGCCAGCTCAGCCACGGGTACGGGGACTGAAGCTTTCTTT
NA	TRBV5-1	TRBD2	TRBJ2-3	CASSLLVSGDTDTQYF	TGCGCCAGCAGCTTGTTGGTTAGCGGGGACACAGATACGCAGTATTTT
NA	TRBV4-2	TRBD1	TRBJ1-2	CASSFSGTGKGRGVGYTF	TGTGCCAGCAGCTTCAGTGGGACAGGGAAGGGGCGGGGGGTTGGCTACACCTTC
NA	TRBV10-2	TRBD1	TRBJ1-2	CASTPDRVDGYTF	TGCGCCAGCACACCGGACAGGGTCGATGGCTACACCTTC
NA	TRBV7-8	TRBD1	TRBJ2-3	CASSFPGTDVSDTQYF	TGTGCCAGCAGCTTTCCCGGGACAGATGTTTCAGATACGCAGTATTTT
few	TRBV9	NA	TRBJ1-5	CASSVGAMGQPQHF	TGTGCCAGCAGCGTAGGGGCCATGGGTCAGCCCCAGCATTTT
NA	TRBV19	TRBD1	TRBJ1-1	CATSTGVGTEAFF	TGTGCCACCTCGACAGGGGTGGGCACTGAAGCTTTCTTT
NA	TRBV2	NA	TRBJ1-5	CASSEEGQGRVRPQHF	TGTGCCAGCAGTGAGGAAGGGCAGGGCAGGGTGCGGCCCCAGCATTTT
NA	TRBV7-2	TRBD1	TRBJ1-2	CASSLTGDYGYTF	TGTGCCAGCAGCTTAACAGGGGACTATGGCTACACCTTC
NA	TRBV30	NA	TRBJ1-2	CAWRDAPQGSYTF	TGTGCCTGGAGGGACGCGCCTCAGGGGAGCTACACCTTC
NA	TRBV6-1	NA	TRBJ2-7	CASTGRDRRPYEQYF	TGTGCCAGCACGGGGAGGGACAGGCGTCCCTACGAGCAGTACTTC
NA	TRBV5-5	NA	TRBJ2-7	CASSLATRDPAYEQYF	TGTGCCAGCAGCTTGGCGACTCGAGACCCCGCCTACGAGCAGTACTTC
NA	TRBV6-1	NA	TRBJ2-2	CASSLNRANTGELFF	TGTGCCAGCAGTTTAAACAGAGCGAACACCGGGGAGCTGTTTTTT
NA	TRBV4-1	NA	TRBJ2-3	CASSQTGKETSTDTQYF	TGCGCCAGCAGCCAAACGGGGAAGGAAACTAGCACAGATACGCAGTATTTT